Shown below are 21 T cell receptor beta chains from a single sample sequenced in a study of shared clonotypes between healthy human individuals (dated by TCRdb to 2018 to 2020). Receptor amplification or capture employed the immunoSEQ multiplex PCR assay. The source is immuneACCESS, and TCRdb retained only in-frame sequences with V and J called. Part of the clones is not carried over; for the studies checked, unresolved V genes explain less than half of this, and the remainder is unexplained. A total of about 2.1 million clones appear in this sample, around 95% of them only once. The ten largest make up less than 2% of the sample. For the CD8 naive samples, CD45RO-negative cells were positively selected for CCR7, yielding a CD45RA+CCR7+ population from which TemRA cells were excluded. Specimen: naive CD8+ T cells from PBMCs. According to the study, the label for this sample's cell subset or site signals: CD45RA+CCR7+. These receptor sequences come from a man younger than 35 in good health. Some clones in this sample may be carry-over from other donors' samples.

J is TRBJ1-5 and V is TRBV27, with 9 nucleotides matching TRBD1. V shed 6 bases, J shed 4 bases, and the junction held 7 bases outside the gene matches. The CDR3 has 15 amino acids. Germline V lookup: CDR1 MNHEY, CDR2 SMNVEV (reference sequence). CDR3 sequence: CASSSGQGLNQPQHF. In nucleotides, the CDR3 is TGTGCCAGCAGCTCGGGACAGGGACTTAATCAGCCCCAGCATTTT.

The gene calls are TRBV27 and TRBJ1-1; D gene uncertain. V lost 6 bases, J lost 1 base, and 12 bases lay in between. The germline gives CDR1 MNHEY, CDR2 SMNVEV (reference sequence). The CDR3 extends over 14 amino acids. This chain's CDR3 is CASSRVSPNTEAFF. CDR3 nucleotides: TGTGCCAGCAGCCGGGTATCTCCGAACACTGAAGCTTTCTTT.

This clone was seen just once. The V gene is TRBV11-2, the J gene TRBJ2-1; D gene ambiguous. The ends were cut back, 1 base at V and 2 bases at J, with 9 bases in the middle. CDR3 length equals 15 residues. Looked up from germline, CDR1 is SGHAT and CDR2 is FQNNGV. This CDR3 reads CASSLAATPYNEQFF. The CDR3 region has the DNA TGTGCCAGCAGCTTAGCGGCAACACCCTACAATGAGCAGTTCTTC.

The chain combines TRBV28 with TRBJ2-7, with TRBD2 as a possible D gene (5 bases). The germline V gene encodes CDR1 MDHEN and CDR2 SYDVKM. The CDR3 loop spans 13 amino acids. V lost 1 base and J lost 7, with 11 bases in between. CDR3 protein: CASSLFGPGEQYF. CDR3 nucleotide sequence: TGTGCCAGCAGTTTATTCGGCCCGGGGGAGCAGTACTTC.

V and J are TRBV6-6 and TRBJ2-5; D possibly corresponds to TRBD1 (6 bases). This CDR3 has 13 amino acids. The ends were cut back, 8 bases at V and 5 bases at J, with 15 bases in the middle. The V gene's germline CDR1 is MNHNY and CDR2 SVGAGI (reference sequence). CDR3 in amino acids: CASGGQLRETQYF. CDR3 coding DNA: TGTGCCAGCGGAGGACAGCTACGGGAGACCCAGTACTTC.

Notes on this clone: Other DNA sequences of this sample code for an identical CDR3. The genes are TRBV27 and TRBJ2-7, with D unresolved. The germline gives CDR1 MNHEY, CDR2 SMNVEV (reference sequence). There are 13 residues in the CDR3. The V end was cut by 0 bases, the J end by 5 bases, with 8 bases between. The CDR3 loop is CASSLSPGDEQYF. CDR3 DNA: TGTGCCAGCAGTTTATCGCCCGGCGACGAGCAGTACTTC.

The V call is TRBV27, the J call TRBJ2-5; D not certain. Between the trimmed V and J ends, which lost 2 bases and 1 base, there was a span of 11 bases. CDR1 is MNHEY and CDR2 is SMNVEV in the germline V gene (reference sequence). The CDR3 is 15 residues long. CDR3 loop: CASSLGATSQETQYF. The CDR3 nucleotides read TGTGCCAGCAGTTTAGGAGCCACGTCCCAAGAGACCCAGTACTTC.

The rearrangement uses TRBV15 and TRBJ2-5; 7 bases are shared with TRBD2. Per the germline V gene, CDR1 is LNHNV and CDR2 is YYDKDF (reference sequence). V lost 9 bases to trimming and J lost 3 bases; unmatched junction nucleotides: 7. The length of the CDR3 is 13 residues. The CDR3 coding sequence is TGTGCCACGGGGACTAAGAGGAAAGAGACCCAGTACTTC. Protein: CATGTKRKETQYF. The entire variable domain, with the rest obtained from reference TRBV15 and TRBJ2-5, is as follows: DAMVIQNPRYQVTQFGKPVTLSCSQTLNHNVMYWYQQKSSQAPKLLFHYYDKDFNNEADTPDNFQSRRPNTSFCFLDIRSPGLGDTAMYLCATGTKRKETQYFGPGTRLLVL.

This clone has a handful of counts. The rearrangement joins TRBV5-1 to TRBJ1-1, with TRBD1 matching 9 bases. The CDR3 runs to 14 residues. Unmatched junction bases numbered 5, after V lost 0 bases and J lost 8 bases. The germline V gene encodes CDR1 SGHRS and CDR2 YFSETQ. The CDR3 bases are TGCGCCAGCAGCTTGGTGGGACAGGGAGAGGAAGCTTTCTTT. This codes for CASSLVGQGEEAFF.

The CDR3 DNA sequence: TGTGCCAGCAGTGACAGGTCCACCTACGAGCAGTACTTC. It encodes CASSDRSTYEQYF. The chain combines TRBV6-1 with TRBJ2-7; D gene unclear. The CDR3 extends over 13 amino acids. Germline lookup yields CDR1 MNHNS and CDR2 SASEGT. V was clipped by 3 bases and J by 2 bases, with 8 bases between them.

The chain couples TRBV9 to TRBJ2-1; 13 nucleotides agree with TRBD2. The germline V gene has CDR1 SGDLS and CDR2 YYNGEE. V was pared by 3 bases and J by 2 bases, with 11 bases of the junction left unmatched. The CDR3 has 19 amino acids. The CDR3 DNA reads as TGTGCCAGCAGCGAGGGACTAGCGGGACTAAATGGGCCCTACAATGAGCAGTTCTTC. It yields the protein CASSEGLAGLNGPYNEQFF.

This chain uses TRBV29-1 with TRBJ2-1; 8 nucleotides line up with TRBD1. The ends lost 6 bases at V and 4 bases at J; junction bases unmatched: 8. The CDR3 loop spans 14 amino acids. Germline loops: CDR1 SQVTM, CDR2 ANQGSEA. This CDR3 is CSVASGQAYNEQFF. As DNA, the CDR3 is TGCAGCGTGGCCTCGGGACAGGCGTACAATGAGCAGTTCTTC.

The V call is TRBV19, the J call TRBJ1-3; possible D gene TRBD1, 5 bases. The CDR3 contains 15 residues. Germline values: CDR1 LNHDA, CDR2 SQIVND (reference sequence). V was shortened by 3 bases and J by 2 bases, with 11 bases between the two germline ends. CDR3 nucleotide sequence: TGTGCCAGTAGTATTGGAAGGGGACCTGGAAACACCATATATTTT. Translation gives CASSIGRGPGNTIYF.

The CDR3 is CATGQNYGYTF. CDR3 DNA: TGTGCCACCGGACAAAACTATGGCTACACCTTC. V is TRBV2 and J is TRBJ1-2; TRBD1 might be the D (5 bases). The V and J ends lost 10 bases and 2 bases respectively, with 8 bases between them. The CDR3 is 11 amino acids. Germline loops: CDR1 SNHLY, CDR2 FYNNEI.

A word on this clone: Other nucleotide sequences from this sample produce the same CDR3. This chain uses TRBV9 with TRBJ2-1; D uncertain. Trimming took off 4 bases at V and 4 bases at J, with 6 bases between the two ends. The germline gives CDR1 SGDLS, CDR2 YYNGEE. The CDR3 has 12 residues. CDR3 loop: CASSPRYNEQFF. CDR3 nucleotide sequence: TGTGCCAGCAGCCCCCGATACAATGAGCAGTTCTTC. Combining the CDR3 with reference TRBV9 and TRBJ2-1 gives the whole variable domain DSGVTQTPKHLITATGQRVTLRCSPRSGDLSVYWYQQSLDQGLQFLIQYYNGEERAKGNILERFSAQQFPDLHSELNLSSLELGDSALYFCASSPRYNEQFFGPGTRLTVL.

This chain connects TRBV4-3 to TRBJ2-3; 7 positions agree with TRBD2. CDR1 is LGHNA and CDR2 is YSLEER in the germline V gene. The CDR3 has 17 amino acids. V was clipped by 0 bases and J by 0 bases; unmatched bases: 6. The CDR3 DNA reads TGCGCCAGCAGCCAAGATCGGATCGGGAGGAGCACAGATACGCAGTATTTT. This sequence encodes CASSQDRIGRSTDTQYF.

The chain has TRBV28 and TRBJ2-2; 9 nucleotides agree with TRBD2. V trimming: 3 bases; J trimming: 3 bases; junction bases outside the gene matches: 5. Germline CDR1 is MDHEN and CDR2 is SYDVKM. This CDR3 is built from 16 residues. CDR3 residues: CASSFRSGGYTGELFF. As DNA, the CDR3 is TGTGCCAGCAGTTTCCGCAGCGGGGGGTACACCGGGGAGCTGTTTTTT.

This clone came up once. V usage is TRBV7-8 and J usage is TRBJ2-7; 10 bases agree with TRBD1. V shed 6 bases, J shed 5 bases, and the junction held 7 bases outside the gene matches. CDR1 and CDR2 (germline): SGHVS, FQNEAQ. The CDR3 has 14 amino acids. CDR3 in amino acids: CASREDRGANEQYF. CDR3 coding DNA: TGTGCCAGCAGGGAGGACAGGGGGGCGAACGAGCAGTACTTC. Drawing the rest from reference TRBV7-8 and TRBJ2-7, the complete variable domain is GAGVSQSPRYKVAKRGQDVALRCDPISGHVSLFWYQQALGQGPEFLTYFQNEAQLDKSGLPSDRFFAERPEGSVSTLKIQRTQQEDSAVYLCASREDRGANEQYFGPGTRLTVT.

CDR3 residues: CASSPRGGGQNTPQHF. As DNA, the CDR3 is TGCGCCAGCAGCCCTAGGGGGGGAGGACAAAATACGCCCCAGCATTTT. The chain recombines TRBV4-1 with TRBJ1-5; D might be TRBD1 (6 bases). CDR1 is MGHRA, CDR2 YSYEKL, per germline. The CDR3 extends over 16 amino acids. The V and J ends lost 4 bases and 9 bases respectively, with 22 bases between them.

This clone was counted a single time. The CDR3: CASRDLLAGLSTGELFF. As DNA, the CDR3 is TGTGCCAGCAGAGACCTTTTGGCGGGATTAAGTACCGGGGAGCTGTTTTTT. The rearrangement links TRBV27 to TRBJ2-2; TRBD2 is a possible D gene (6 bases). The CDR3 covers 17 residues. Germline V lookup: CDR1 MNHEY, CDR2 SMNVEV (reference sequence). The ends were cut back, 6 bases at V and 5 bases at J, with 22 bases in the middle.

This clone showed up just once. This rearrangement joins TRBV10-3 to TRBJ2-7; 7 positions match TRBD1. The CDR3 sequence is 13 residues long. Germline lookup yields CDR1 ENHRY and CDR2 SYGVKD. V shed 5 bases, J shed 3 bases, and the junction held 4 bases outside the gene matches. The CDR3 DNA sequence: TGTGCCATCAGTCAAGGACAGGACTACGAGCAGTACTTC. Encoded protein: CAISQGQDYEQYF.